This T cell receptor beta chain was identified in a study of blood T cell repertoires in COVID-19. Study-level background: Samples came from the United States, Italy and Spain, spanning acute and convalescent COVID-19. Sources were T cells, B-cell-depleted T cells, or PBMCs; the material itself was cDNA or gDNA.

CDR1 MNHNY and CDR2 SVGAGI come from the germline V gene (reference sequence). This CDR3 has 11 residues. Trimming removed 5 bases from V and 5 bases from J, with 4 bases in between. The method was immunoSEQ multiplex PCR; TCRdb's version includes in-frame clones alone and lacks a portion of them. The sample yields hundreds of thousands of clones, under 90% seen once. In terms of age and location, participants ranged from roughly 18 to 100 years and lived in about two dozen US areas. Participants in the exposed group had met a COVID-19 case in the 2 weeks before joining the study. Input material: PBMCs or T cells enriched from blood (not recorded which). This sequence originates from a woman in her forties who had been exposed to COVID-19. V and J are TRBV6-6 and TRBJ1-5, with unresolved D. In DNA form, the CDR3 reads TGTGCCAGCAGTCCCGATCAGCCCCAGCATTTT. Its translation: CASSPDQPQHF.